One and the same sample provided the 20 T cell receptor beta chains below, sequenced in a study of regulatory T cells in long-lasting Graves disease. Combining iRepertoire HTBI primers with Arm-PCR of CDR3 regions, the authors built TCR beta libraries. TCRdb itself ran the multiplex PCR reads through MiXCR, one entry per CDR3 protein. This sample carries 350,000 to 550,000 distinct CDR3 sequences, about a sixth of them seen once, and the ten largest clones take around 23%. As to time point: newly diagnosed GD, antithyroid drugs for less than 3 months. Extracted RNA from PBMCs served as the source of the TCR library. The data were also submitted as part of a second study, on T cells in Graves' hyperthyroidism and ophthalmopathy.

This sample comprised peripheral blood mononuclear cells (PBMCs), obtained at new diagnosis, from a patient treated with antithyroid drugs. These receptor sequences come from a woman aged 18-30 years with Graves disease.

This clonotype was found many times. The chain combines TRBV12-3 or TRBV12-4 with TRBJ2-1; D is undetermined. V lost 3 bases and J 7 bases, leaving 10 bases between the germline ends. This CDR3 contains 13 residues. The CDR3 nucleotides read TGTGCCAGCAGTTTTCTGCCCGGTAATGAGCAGTTCTTC. Translated: CASSFLPGNEQFF.

This clonotype was seen many times. The rearrangement uses TRBV2 and TRBJ2-1; 12 positions agree with TRBD2. The junction had 5 bases not matched to a gene; V was cut back by 6 bases and J by 5 bases. CDR1 and CDR2 from the germline V gene are SNHLY and FYNNEI. There are 15 residues in the CDR3. CDR3 amino acids: CASRRLAGANNEQFF. In DNA form, the CDR3 reads TGTGCCAGCAGAAGACTAGCGGGAGCAAACAATGAGCAGTTCTTC.

Ten or more counts support this clonotype. The rearrangement links TRBV28 to TRBJ1-2; D is ambiguous. Trimming took off 4 bases at V and 4 bases at J, with 19 bases between the two ends. The CDR3 runs 16 residues. Germline assignment: CDR1 MDHEN and CDR2 SYDVKM. The CDR3 DNA sequence: TGTGCCAGCAGTTCGCCGTCGGGAGGGTGGGGCTATGGCTACACCTTC. It codes for CASSSPSGGWGYGYTF.

This chain connects TRBV9 to TRBJ2-1, with a tentative D call TRBD2 (6 bases). Trimming took 0 bases from V and 4 from J, leaving 11 bases between them. The CDR3 has 15 amino acids. Germline V lookup: CDR1 SGDLS, CDR2 YYNGEE. CDR3 residues: CASSVGAEGYNEQFF. The CDR3 coding sequence is TGTGCCAGCAGCGTAGGTGCGGAGGGGTACAATGAGCAGTTCTTC.

A few counts support this clonotype. The genes are TRBV5-1 and TRBJ2-2; 7 bases align to TRBD1. With 1 base clipped from V and 4 bases from J, the junction kept 7 bases outside the gene matches. CDR3 length equals 16 residues. Germline V gene data show CDR1 as SGHRS and CDR2 as YFSETQ. CDR3 in amino acids: CASSLIGRQGTGELFF. As DNA, the CDR3 is TGCGCCAGCAGCTTGATTGGGAGACAGGGCACCGGGGAGCTGTTTTTT. The full variable domain, rest sourced from reference TRBV5-1 and TRBJ2-2, is KAGVTQTPRYLIKTRGQQVTLSCSPISGHRSVSWYQQTPGQGLQFLFEYFSETQRNKGNFPGRFSGRQFSNSRSEMNVSTLELGDSALYLCASSLIGRQGTGELFFGEGSRLTVL.

This clonotype was picked up many times. J is TRBJ2-7 and V is TRBV12-3 or TRBV12-4; D not certain. V shed 8 bases and J shed 1 base, with 3 bases lying between them. The CDR3 totals 10 residues. CDR3 region: CASGSYEQYF. Here the CDR3 DNA reads TGTGCCAGCGGTTCCTACGAGCAGTACTTC.

In this sample, this clonotype turned up many times. The gene calls are TRBV3-1 and TRBJ1-1, with TRBD1 identical over 7 bases. This CDR3 spans 14 amino acids. Unmatched junction bases numbered 4, after V lost 1 base and J lost 5 bases. Germline values: CDR1 LGHDT, CDR2 YNNKEL (reference sequence). CDR3 protein: CASSQVQQGTEAFF. For the CDR3, the DNA is TGTGCCAGCAGCCAAGTTCAACAGGGGACTGAAGCTTTCTTT.

The gene calls are TRBV4-1 and TRBJ1-6, with 9 bases identical to TRBD1. After removal of 1 base from V and 10 bases from J, the junction contained 5 bases not matched to a gene. The CDR3 runs 15 residues. Germline CDR1 reads MGHRA; CDR2 reads YSYEKL. CDR3 residues: CASSQAVTGGSPLHF. CDR3 in DNA: TGCGCCAGCAGCCAAGCTGTGACAGGGGGGTCACCCCTCCACTTT.

The rearrangement links TRBV18 to TRBJ1-2; D is perhaps TRBD1 (6 bases). This CDR3 is built from 14 residues. The germline V gene has CDR1 KGHSH and CDR2 LQKENI. Trimming pared 5 bases from V and 3 bases from J, leaving 13 bases between. The CDR3: CASSTTGTYYGYTF. DNA for the CDR3: TGTGCCAGCTCAACTACAGGGACCTACTATGGCTACACCTTC. Variable domain in full (rest from reference TRBV18 and TRBJ1-2): NAGVMQNPRHLVRRRGQEARLRCSPMKGHSHVYWYRQLPEEGLKFMVYLQKENIIDESGMPKERFSAEFPKEGPSILRIQQVVRGDSAAYFCASSTTGTYYGYTFGSGTRLTVV.

This clonotype occurred many times. The genes are TRBV7-2 and TRBJ2-7, with D perhaps TRBD1 (6 bases). V lost 3 bases and J 5 bases, leaving 11 bases between the germline ends. Germline V CDR1 and CDR2: SGHTA, FQGNSA. The CDR3 covers 13 residues. This CDR3 is CASSFDRLDEQYF. The CDR3 DNA reads TGTGCCAGCAGCTTTGACAGGCTCGACGAGCAGTACTTC. Filled out from reference TRBV7-2 and TRBJ2-7, the complete variable domain reads GAGVSQSPSNKVTEKGKDVELRCDPISGHTALYWYRQSLGQGLEFLIYFQGNSAPDKSGLPSDRFSAERTGGSVSTLTIQRTQQEDSAVYLCASSFDRLDEQYFGPGTRLTVT.

In the case of this clonotype: The junction differs from germline at one of its ends, possibly a read error. J is TRBJ2-2 and V is TRBV11-2; either TRBD1 or TRBD2 may fit D (5 bases each). This CDR3 has 16 residues. Germline CDR1 is SGHAT and CDR2 is FQNNGV. The CDR3 here is CASSPTTGYGTGELLF. CDR3 nucleotides: TGTGCCAGCAGTCCAACAACAGGTTATGGGACCGGGGAGCTGCTTTTT.

V usage is TRBV3-1 and J usage is TRBJ2-7, with D perhaps TRBD2 (6 bases). Germline CDR1 is LGHDT and CDR2 is YNNKEL (reference sequence). V shed 1 base and J shed 0 bases, with 10 bases lying between them. The CDR3 sequence is 15 residues long. Here the CDR3 reads CASSQVTGSSYEQYF. The CDR3 DNA reads as TGTGCCAGCAGCCAAGTCACCGGGAGCTCCTACGAGCAGTACTTC.

This clonotype was observed a few times. This rearrangement joins TRBV6-2 or TRBV6-3 to TRBJ1-6; D is unclear. The CDR3 is 16 residues long. Between the trimmed V and J ends, which lost 6 bases and 9 bases, there was a span of 21 bases. Per germline, CDR1 MNHEY and CDR2 SVGEGT. CDR3 DNA: TGTGCCAGCAGCCCAGACCTCGAGCCGAGGATTTCACCCCTCCACTTT. Its protein is CASSPDLEPRISPLHF.

The CDR3 reads CATSRGTENIQYF. CDR3 DNA sequence: TGTGCCACCAGCAGAGGGACAGAAAACATTCAGTACTTC. The V gene is TRBV15, the J gene TRBJ2-4; perhaps TRBD1 as D (6 bases). The CDR3 extends over 13 amino acids. Germline V gene data show CDR1 as LNHNV and CDR2 as YYDKDF (reference sequence). The germline V and J ends were trimmed by 1 base and 5 bases, with 6 bases remaining between them.

This chain connects TRBV20-1 to TRBJ2-1; TRBD1 agrees at 8 bases. The CDR3 is made up of 17 amino acids. J was trimmed by 3 bases and V by 0 bases; bases with no gene match: 10. Per germline, CDR1 DFQATT and CDR2 SNEGSKA (reference sequence). CDR3 sequence reads: CSARDRTGKAGYNEQFF. DNA of the CDR3: TGCAGTGCTAGAGATAGGACAGGGAAGGCGGGCTACAATGAGCAGTTCTTC.

This clonotype was detected many times. The chain links TRBV5-6 to TRBJ1-4, with D unclear. The germline V gene encodes CDR1 SGHDT and CDR2 YYEEEE. The CDR3 consists of 15 residues. Trimming cost V 0 bases and J 2 bases, with 8 bases left between them. CDR3: CASSLGSGTNEKLFF. CDR3 DNA: TGTGCCAGCAGCTTGGGTTCGGGCACTAATGAAAAACTGTTTTTT.

The table lists this clonotype with many counts. The V and J genes are TRBV28 and TRBJ1-2; tentative D call: TRBD1 (6 bases). Germline CDR1 and CDR2: MDHEN and SYDVKM. V lost 6 bases and J lost 4, with 15 bases in between. There are 14 residues in the CDR3. CDR3 in DNA: TGTGCCAGCAGCCCGCCAGGGGCAGGCTATGGCTACACCTTC. Its protein product is CASSPPGAGYGYTF.

This clonotype was seen only a few times. The chain couples TRBV2 to TRBJ1-5; 10 bases map to TRBD1. Germline values: CDR1 SNHLY, CDR2 FYNNEI. Trimming removed 5 bases from V and 6 bases from J; junction bases left unmatched: 4. CDR3 length equals 14 residues. CDR3 residues: CASSNRQGAQPQHF. The CDR3 DNA reads as TGTGCCAGCAGTAATCGACAGGGGGCTCAGCCCCAGCATTTT.

This clonotype was found a few times. This rearrangement joins TRBV20-1 to TRBJ2-1, with TRBD2 matching over 10 bases. The CDR3 loop spans 15 amino acids. After removal of 5 bases from V and 4 bases from J, the junction contained 8 bases not matched to a gene. Per germline, CDR1 DFQATT and CDR2 SNEGSKA (reference sequence). CDR3 loop: CSAPLAGGSYNEQFF. CDR3 sequence (DNA): TGCAGTGCTCCTTTAGCGGGAGGATCTTACAATGAGCAGTTCTTC.

This clonotype was picked up many times. The J gene is TRBJ2-5, the V gene TRBV27; TRBD2 matches at 13 bases. The assigned J gene may be wrong: the sequence end matches TRBJ2-1 better. In germline, CDR1 is MNHEY, CDR2 SMNVEV (reference sequence). The CDR3 extends over 17 amino acids. The CDR3 DNA sequence: TGTGCCAGCAGTTTTCGGACTAGCGGGAGTAGGGGCAATGAGCAGTTCTTC. This gives the protein CASSFRTSGSRGNEQFF.